These T cell receptor beta chains were read from a single sample in a study of T cells in Graves' hyperthyroidism and ophthalmopathy. TCRdb redid the calling of the multiplex PCR reads with MiXCR, one entry per CDR3 protein. The sample shows around 250,000 distinct CDR3 sequences, about 24% of them seen only once. Sequencing was carried out using blood. These receptors all stem from a woman aged 40 to 55 with Graves' ophthalmopathy. CDR3s include the opening cysteine and the closing phenylalanine or tryptophan. Fields, in order: J gene, V gene, CDR3 protein.

>TRBJ1-1|TRBV6-5
CASSSRETVNTEAFF
>TRBJ2-7|TRBV10-3
CAISEDFRQGTGIGYEQYF
>TRBJ2-7|TRBV20-1
CSASQFRRSGEQYF
>TRBJ2-7|TRBV28
CASRAGGGEQYF
>TRBJ1-1|TRBV5-5
CASSSHRGNTEAFF
>TRBJ1-5|TRBV6-1
CASSGVYSNQPQHF
>TRBJ1-1|TRBV24-1
CATAPAGTGVTEAFF
>TRBJ2-7|TRBV20-1
CSAQRLGRDYDLRGGSEQYF
>TRBJ2-7|TRBV6-1
CASQEVGWSSGSSYEQYF
>TRBJ2-5|TRBV2
CASMRTSVETQYF
>TRBJ1-2|TRBV28
CASSQTGGVGYTF
>TRBJ2-5|TRBV6-1
CASSKPRDRTRETQYF
>TRBJ1-1|TRBV15
CATSRRQGLLTTEAFF
>TRBJ2-7|TRBV3-1
CASSPSGAGLSYEQYF
>TRBJ1-1|TRBV7-2
CASSLEAANTEAFF
>TRBJ2-2|TRBV10-3
CAISESGRKGTGELFF
>TRBJ2-7|TRBV6-8
CASSSAQPPPRKSYEQYF
>TRBJ1-5|TRBV6-4
CASMTQGYSNQPQHF
>TRBJ2-7|TRBV6-1
CASSEATRGLAPLEQYF
>TRBJ2-7|TRBV11-2
CASSLGAATSYEQYF
>TRBJ1-3|TRBV6-1
CASSAGQNSGNTIYF
>TRBJ2-2|TRBV30
CAWRPLLPNTGELFF
>TRBJ1-2|TRBV6-5
CASSYRGVYGYTF
>TRBJ2-5|TRBV5-1
CASSSGTSHSIQETQYF
>TRBJ1-5|TRBV5-5
CASSLGNRQPQHF
>TRBJ1-1|TRBV28
CASLPQDRKNTEAFF
>TRBJ1-6|TRBV5-1
CASAEGSYNSPLHF
>TRBJ2-5|TRBV15
CATSSDGLAGRETQYF
>TRBJ2-7|TRBV29-1
CSGTGNTYEQYF
>TRBJ2-7|TRBV30
CAWSGTGPYEQYF
>TRBJ2-5|TRBV11-2
CASSLDQWGGRETQYF
>TRBJ2-5|TRBV12-3/TRBV12-4
CASSFYQGAGETQYF
>TRBJ2-7|TRBV14
CASSQEVGDPYEQYF
>TRBJ2-5|TRBV28
CASSYSAAGQYQETQYF
>TRBJ1-5|TRBV30
CACARGDNQPQHF
>TRBJ2-7|TRBV12-3/TRBV12-4
CASSVQGQKVQYF
>TRBJ1-3|TRBV11-1
CASSLGTAVSGNTIYF
>TRBJ2-4|TRBV28
CASSGQGNRNIQYF
>TRBJ2-7|TRBV11-1
CASSLAQGSGSYEQYF
>TRBJ2-5|TRBV20-1
CSARRLAQETQYF
>TRBJ1-1|TRBV28
CASSPSVGEAFF
>TRBJ2-7|TRBV29-1
CSVEGGQGTYEQYF
>TRBJ2-7|TRBV6-2/TRBV6-3
CASSDTSIEQYF
>TRBJ2-5|TRBV5-1
CASSSLPTQQETQYF
>TRBJ2-7|TRBV7-9
CASSPEGKRYEQYF
>TRBJ2-7|TRBV4-2
CASSRWDISYEQYF
>TRBJ2-7|TRBV13
CASSLGLARYEQYF
>TRBJ2-5|TRBV19
CATSYGTSGMETQYF
>TRBJ2-5|TRBV7-9
CATSLTSGQETQYF
>TRBJ2-7|TRBV20-1
CSGGGGDEQYF
>TRBJ2-6|TRBV15
CATSRDDLGRYWDGGANVLTF
>TRBJ2-2|TRBV7-2
CASSLLREVGELFF